Listed below are T cell receptor beta chains from one sample, sequenced in a study of graft-versus-host responses after intestinal transplantation. Sequenced by immunoSEQ multiplex PCR; TCRdb stores in-frame clones only, minus some. In the table there are around 95,000 clones, roughly 84% of which are singletons. Their specific antigens are unknown. The specimen comprised unstimulated CD4+ T cells sorted from spleen or lymph node cells, sampled before transplant. The source is a human donor who was the organ donor for an intestinal transplant. Each CDR3 is given without its conserved first and last residue. The order of the fields is clone size, V gene, D gene, J gene, CDR3 protein. The D gene is left open where the match is weak. The size of a clone is reported for some rows only, either as once, few or many, or as a class for expanded clones.

size: once; V: TRBV19; D: -; J: TRBJ1-5; CDR3: ASSFWVGQEQPQH
size: -; V: TRBV10-3; D: -; J: TRBJ2-7; CDR3: AISERAGGNHYEQY
size: -; V: TRBV7-2; D: -; J: TRBJ2-1; CDR3: ASSLPAPYNEQF
size: -; V: TRBV5-4; D: -; J: TRBJ2-4; CDR3: ASSLMGTVKLAKNIQY
size: -; V: TRBV28; D: -; J: TRBJ2-7; CDR3: ASSPRQGPTYEQY
size: -; V: TRBV2; D: -; J: TRBJ1-2; CDR3: ASSGPRFSFGYT
size: -; V: TRBV6-1; D: -; J: TRBJ1-5; CDR3: ASSENVRGLRINQPQH
size: -; V: TRBV6-5; D: TRBD1; J: TRBJ1-2; CDR3: ASSLDRAYYGYT
size: -; V: TRBV2; D: TRBD2; J: TRBJ2-1; CDR3: ASSIRKTSGKSYNEQF
size: -; V: TRBV5-1; D: -; J: TRBJ1-1; CDR3: ASSSYGGWAEAF
size: -; V: TRBV12-5; D: -; J: TRBJ1-2; CDR3: ASGLDPGGGANYGYT